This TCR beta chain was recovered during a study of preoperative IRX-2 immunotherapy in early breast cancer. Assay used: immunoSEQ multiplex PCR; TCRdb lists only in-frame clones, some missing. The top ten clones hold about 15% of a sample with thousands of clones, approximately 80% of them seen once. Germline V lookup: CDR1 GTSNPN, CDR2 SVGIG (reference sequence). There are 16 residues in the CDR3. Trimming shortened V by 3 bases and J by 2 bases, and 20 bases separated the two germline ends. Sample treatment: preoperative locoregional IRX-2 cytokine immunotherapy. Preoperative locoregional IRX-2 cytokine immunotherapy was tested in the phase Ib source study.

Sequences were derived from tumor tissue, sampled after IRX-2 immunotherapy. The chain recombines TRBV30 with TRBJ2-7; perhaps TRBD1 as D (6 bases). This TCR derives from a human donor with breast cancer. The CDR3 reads CAWRGEGTSNPYEQYF. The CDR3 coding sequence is TGTGCCTGGAGGGGAGAAGGGACAAGTAATCCCTACGAGCAGTACTTC.